This TCR beta chain was found in a study of glioma-infiltrating T cells. Regarding the study as a whole: Gliomas, especially low-grade, showed above-expected tissue-blood divergence; non-neoplastic patients showed below. Only very few CDR3 sequences appeared in both tissue and blood.

Using RNA template, CDR3s of TCR alpha and beta were amplified with iRepertoire arm-PCR. Tissue mRNA or PBMC total RNA, about 85-400 ng, went into one-step reverse transcription and amplification. TCRdb called the multiplex PCR reads again in MiXCR, with one record for every CDR3 protein. Of approximately 140,000 distinct CDR3 sequences in the sample, around 23% were seen once. The CDR3 extends over 14 amino acids. Germline CDR1 and CDR2: SGHTA and FQGNSA. V dropped 8 bases and J dropped 7; count of bases not matched to a gene: 10. This clonotype was detected ten times or more. Its antigen is unknown. The V call is TRBV7-2, the J call TRBJ2-1; 8 bases line up with TRBD2. This sequence was found in a human donor with low-grade glioma or glioblastoma, undergoing nonglioma brain surgery, or in good health (not recorded which). Sequencing was performed on glioma tissue, nonneoplastic brain tissue, or PBMCs (not recorded which). CDR3 DNA: TGTGCCAGCTCTCGGGGGGGGGGCGCGAATGAGCAGTTCTTC. Translated: CASSRGGGANEQFF.